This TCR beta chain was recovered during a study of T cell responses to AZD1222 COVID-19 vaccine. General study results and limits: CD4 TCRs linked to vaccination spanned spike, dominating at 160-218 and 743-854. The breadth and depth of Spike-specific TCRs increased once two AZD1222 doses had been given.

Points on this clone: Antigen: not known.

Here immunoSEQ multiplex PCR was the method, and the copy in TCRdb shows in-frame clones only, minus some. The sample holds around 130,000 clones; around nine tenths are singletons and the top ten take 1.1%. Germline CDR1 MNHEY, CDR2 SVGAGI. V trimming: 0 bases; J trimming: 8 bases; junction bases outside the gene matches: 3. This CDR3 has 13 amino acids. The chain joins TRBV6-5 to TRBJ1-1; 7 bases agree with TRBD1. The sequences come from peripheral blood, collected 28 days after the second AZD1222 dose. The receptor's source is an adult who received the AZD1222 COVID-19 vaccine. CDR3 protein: CASSYSGGPEAFF. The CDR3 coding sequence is TGTGCCAGCAGTTACTCAGGGGGCCCAGAAGCTTTCTTT.